The sequence of this TCR beta chain was determined in a study of monozygotic twins with inflammatory bowel disease. The CDR3 extends over 14 amino acids. Through template switching, UMIs that included a 6-nucleotide sample barcode were added. No DNA is given; TCRdb re-called the 5' RACE reads and lists each CDR3 protein once. The sample holds 210,000 or so distinct CDR3 sequences. Comments on this clonotype: The antigen remains unidentified.

General observations from the study: Between concordant and discordant twins, repertoire similarity failed to differ, a result that limited power may explain.

This receptor was identified in a human donor with ulcerative colitis or Crohn's disease, or a healthy co-twin of an affected twin (not recorded which). Specimen: blood. The genes are TRBV12-3 or TRBV12-4 and TRBJ1-4; TCRdb names TRBD1, which stays unverified in the absence of DNA. The CDR3: CASSPGAPNEKLFF.